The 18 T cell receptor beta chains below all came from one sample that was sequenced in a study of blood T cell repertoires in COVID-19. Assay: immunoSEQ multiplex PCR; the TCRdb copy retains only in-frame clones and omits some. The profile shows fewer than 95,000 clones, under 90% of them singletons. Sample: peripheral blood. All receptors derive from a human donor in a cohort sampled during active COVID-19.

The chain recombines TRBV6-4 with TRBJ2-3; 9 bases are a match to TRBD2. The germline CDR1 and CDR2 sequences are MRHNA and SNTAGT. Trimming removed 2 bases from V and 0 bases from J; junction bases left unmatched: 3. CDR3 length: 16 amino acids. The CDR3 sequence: CASSDRGLASTDTQYF. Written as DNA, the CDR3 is TGTGCCAGCAGTGACCGGGGACTAGCTAGCACAGATACGCAGTATTTT.

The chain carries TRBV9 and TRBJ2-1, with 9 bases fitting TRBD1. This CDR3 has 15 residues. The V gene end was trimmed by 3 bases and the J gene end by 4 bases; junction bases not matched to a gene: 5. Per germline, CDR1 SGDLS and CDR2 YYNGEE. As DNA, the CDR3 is TGTGCCAGCAGCGAACAGGGGGCGCCTTACAATGAGCAGTTCTTC. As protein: CASSEQGAPYNEQFF.

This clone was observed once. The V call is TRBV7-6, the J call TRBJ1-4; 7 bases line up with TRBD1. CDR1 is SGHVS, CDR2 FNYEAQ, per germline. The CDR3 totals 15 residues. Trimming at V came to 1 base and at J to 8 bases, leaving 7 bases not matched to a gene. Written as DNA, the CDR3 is TGTGCCAGCAGCTTAGAGTCGACAGGGTCGGAAAAACTGTTTTTT. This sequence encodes CASSLESTGSEKLFF.

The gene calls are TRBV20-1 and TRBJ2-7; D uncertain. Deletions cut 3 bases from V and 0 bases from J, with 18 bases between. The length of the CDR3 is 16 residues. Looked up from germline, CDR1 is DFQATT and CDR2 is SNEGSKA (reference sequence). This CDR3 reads CSASPTQGYSSYEQYF. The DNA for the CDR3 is TGCAGTGCTAGTCCTACTCAAGGATACAGCTCCTACGAGCAGTACTTC.

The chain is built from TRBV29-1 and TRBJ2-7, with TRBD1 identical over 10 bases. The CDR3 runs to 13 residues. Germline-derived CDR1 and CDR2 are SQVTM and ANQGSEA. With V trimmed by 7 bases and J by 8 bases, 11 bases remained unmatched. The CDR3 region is CSAAGQGLIKQYF. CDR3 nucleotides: TGCAGCGCCGCGGGACAGGGGCTGATCAAGCAGTACTTC.

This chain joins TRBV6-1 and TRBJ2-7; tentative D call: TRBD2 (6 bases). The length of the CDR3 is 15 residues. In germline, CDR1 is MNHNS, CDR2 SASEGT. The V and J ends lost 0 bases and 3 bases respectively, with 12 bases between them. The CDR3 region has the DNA TGTGCCAGCAGTGAAGCGCCGGGGGTTAACTACGAGCAGTACTTC. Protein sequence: CASSEAPGVNYEQYF.

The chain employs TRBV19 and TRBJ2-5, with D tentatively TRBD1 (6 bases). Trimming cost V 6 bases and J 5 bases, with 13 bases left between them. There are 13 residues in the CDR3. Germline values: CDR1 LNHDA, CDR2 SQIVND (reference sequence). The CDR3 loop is CASRNRVEETQYF. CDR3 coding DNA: TGTGCCAGTAGGAACAGGGTTGAGGAGACCCAGTACTTC. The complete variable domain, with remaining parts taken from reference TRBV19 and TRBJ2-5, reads DGGITQSPKYLFRKEGQNVTLSCEQNLNHDAMYWYRQDPGQGLRLIYYSQIVNDFQKGDIAEGYSVSREKKESFPLTVTSAQKNPTAFYLCASRNRVEETQYFGPGTRLLVL.

CDR3: CASSQDDRANSPLHF. CDR3 bases: TGTGCCAGCAGCCAAGATGACAGGGCTAATTCACCCCTCCACTTT. The rearrangement uses TRBV4-2 and TRBJ1-6, with TRBD1 matching 7 bases. The CDR3 extends over 15 amino acids. After removal of 0 bases from V and 6 bases from J, the junction contained 2 bases not matched to a gene. Germline CDR1 is LGHNA and CDR2 is YNFKEQ.

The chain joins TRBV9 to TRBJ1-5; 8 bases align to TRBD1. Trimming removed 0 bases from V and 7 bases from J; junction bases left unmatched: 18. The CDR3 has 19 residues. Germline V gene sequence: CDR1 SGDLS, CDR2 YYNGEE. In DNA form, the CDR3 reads TGTGCCAGCAGCGTAGCCGGGAGGCGGCAGGGGGCAATTGGCCAGCCCCAGCATTTT. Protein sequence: CASSVAGRRQGAIGQPQHF.

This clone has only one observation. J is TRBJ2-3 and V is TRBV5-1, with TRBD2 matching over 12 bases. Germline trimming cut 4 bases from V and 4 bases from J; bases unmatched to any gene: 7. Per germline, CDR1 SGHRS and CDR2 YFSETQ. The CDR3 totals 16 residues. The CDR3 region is CASSRTLAGGPDTQYF. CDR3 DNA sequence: TGCGCCAGCAGCCGCACACTAGCGGGGGGCCCAGATACGCAGTATTTT.

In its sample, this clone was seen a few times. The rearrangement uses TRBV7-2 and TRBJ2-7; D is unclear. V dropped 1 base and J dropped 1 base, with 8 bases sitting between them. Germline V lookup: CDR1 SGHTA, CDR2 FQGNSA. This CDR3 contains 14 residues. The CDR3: CASSLGASSYEQYF. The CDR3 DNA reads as TGTGCCAGCAGCTTAGGCGCTAGTTCCTACGAGCAGTACTTC.

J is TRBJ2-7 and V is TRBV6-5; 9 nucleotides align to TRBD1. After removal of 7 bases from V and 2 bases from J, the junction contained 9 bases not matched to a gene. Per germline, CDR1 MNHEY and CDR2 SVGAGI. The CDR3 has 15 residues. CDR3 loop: CASTQGGQGAYEQYF. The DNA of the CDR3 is TGTGCCAGCACCCAAGGGGGACAGGGTGCCTACGAGCAGTACTTC.

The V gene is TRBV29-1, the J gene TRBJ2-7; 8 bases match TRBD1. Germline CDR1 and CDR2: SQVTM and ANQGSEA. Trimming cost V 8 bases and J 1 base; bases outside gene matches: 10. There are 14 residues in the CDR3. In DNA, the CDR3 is TGCAGCATCCGGACAGGGTTTACATCCTACGAGCAGTACTTC. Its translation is CSIRTGFTSYEQYF.

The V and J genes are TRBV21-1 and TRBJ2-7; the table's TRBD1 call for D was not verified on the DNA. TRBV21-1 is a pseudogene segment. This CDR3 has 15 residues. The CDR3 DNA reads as TGTGCCAGCAGCAAAGAAAGAAACAGGGGCGAGGAGCAGTACTTC. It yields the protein CASSKERNRGEEQYF.

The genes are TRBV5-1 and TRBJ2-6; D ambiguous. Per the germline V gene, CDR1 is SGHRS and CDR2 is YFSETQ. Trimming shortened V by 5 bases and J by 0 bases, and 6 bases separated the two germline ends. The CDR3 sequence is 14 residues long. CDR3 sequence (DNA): TGCGCCAGCAGAGCGTCCTCTGGGGCCAACGTCCTGACTTTC. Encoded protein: CASRASSGANVLTF.

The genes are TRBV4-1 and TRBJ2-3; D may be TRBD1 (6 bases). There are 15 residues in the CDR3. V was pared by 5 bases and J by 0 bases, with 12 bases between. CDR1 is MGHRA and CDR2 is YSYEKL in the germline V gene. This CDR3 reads CASSLDQGSTDTQYF. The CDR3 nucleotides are TGCGCCAGCAGCTTGGACCAGGGGAGCACAGATACGCAGTATTTT.

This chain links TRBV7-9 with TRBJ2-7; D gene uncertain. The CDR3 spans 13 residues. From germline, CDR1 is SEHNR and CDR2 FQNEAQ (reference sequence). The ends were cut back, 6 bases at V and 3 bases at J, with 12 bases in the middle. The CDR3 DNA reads TGTGCCAGCAGTCTAGGTAGGAACTACGAGCAGTACTTC. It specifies CASSLGRNYEQYF.

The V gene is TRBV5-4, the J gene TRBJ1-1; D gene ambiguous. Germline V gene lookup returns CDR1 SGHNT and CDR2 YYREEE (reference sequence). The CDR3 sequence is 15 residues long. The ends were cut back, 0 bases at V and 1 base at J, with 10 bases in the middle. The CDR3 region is CASSLDPGRNTEAFF. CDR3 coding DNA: TGTGCCAGCAGCTTGGACCCGGGGAGGAACACTGAAGCTTTCTTT.